This T cell receptor beta chain was obtained from a study of human T cells and chemical hapten exposure. This clonotype is a singleton in its sample. In germline, CDR1 is SGHNT, CDR2 YYREEE (reference sequence). The ends were cut back, 4 bases at V and 5 bases at J, with 15 bases in the middle. The CDR3 sequence is 14 residues long. TCRdb independently ran MiXCR on the RACE reads; one entry per CDR3 protein. Here the sample spans 55,000 to 80,000 distinct CDR3 sequences, about 11% being singletons. The time point is: patch test 3, about 24 weeks after DPC sensitization. Treatment denoted: therapeutic diphenylcyclopropenone sensitization with weekly scalp DPC.

The source was whole blood, collected in connection with sensitization to the hapten diphenylcyclopropenone (DPC). The chain couples TRBV5-4 to TRBJ2-5, with D perhaps matching TRBD2 (6 bases). The receptor's source is a woman in her twenties or thirties with alopecia areata. Some clones in this sample may be carry-over from other donors' samples. The CDR3 nucleotides read TGTGCCAGCAGCCGGGACTTTAATAAGGAGACCCAGTACTTC. Its protein is CASSRDFNKETQYF.